The 9 T cell receptor beta chains presented below share a single source sample, sequenced in a study of neurological immune-mediated disorders. Time point in this sample: longitudinal time-point 1 (baseline). MiXCR was run by TCRdb on the 5' RACE reads, yielding one entry per CDR3 protein. Of tens of thousands of distinct CDR3 sequences in the sample, more than 8.5% are singletons; the top ten hold approximately 9.7%. Sample: PBMCs. These receptors originate from a man aged 30 to 45 in good health.

This clonotype was counted ten times or more. The V and J genes are TRBV10-3 and TRBJ2-1; possible D gene TRBD2, 6 bases. Germline CDR1 ENHRY, CDR2 SYGVKD. The V end was cut by 4 bases, the J end by 4 bases, with 14 bases between. This CDR3 contains 15 residues. The CDR3 is CAISVGGTVYNEQFF. The CDR3 DNA reads as TGTGCCATCAGTGTCGGAGGGACGGTATACAATGAGCAGTTCTTC.

This clonotype was detected ten times or more. CDR3 sequence: CASRAGTENTEAFF. CDR3 nucleotide sequence: TGTGCCAGCAGAGCCGGGACAGAGAACACTGAAGCTTTCTTT. This chain connects TRBV12-3 or TRBV12-4 to TRBJ1-1; TRBD1 aligns across 7 bases. The trim removed 6 bases at V and 1 base at J, leaving 5 bases unmatched. The CDR3 length is 14 residues.

This clonotype showed up many times. The chain employs TRBV5-1 and TRBJ2-1; 9 positions match TRBD1. This CDR3 region has 15 residues. Germline V CDR1 and CDR2: SGHRS, YFSETQ. V lost 6 bases and J lost 3; bases outside the gene matches: 7. This chain's CDR3 is CASNQRQGGYNEQFF. CDR3 nucleotides: TGCGCCAGCAACCAGCGACAGGGGGGCTACAATGAGCAGTTCTTC.

The chain has TRBV7-9 and TRBJ2-1; 10 nucleotides match TRBD2. The V segment lost 10 bases and the J segment 12 bases; nucleotides outside the gene matches: 15. The CDR3 contains 14 residues. Looked up from germline, CDR1 is SEHNR and CDR2 is FQNEAQ (reference sequence). The CDR3 here is CATSGTSELIGQFF. The CDR3 DNA is TGTGCCACCTCAGGGACTAGCGAATTGATCGGGCAGTTCTTC.

Note on this clonotype: A clone one base away is much larger, so this may be a read error. The J gene is TRBJ1-2, the V gene TRBV2; D gene ambiguous. V was shortened by 6 bases and J by 8 bases, with 16 bases between the two germline ends. Germline CDR1 is SNHLY and CDR2 is FYNNEI. This CDR3 region has 13 residues. The CDR3 DNA reads TGTGCCAGCAGGGGTGAAACATGGTTAGGCTACACCTTC. The encoded protein is CASRGETWLGYTF.

Of note for this clonotype: A clone one base away is much larger, so this may be a read error. This chain connects TRBV19 to TRBJ2-6; D assignment may be TRBD1 or TRBD2 (6 bases each). Germline CDR1 LNHDA, CDR2 SQIVND (reference sequence). Trimming took 2 bases from V and 0 from J, leaving 20 bases between them. This CDR3 comprises 20 residues. The CDR3 here is CASSITRGRLTSSGANVLTF. In DNA, the CDR3 is TGTGCCAGTAGTATAACTAGGGGGAGGCTAACCTCCTCTGGGGCCAACGTCCTGACTTTC.

At least ten counts were recorded for this clonotype. The chain has TRBV5-1 and TRBJ1-4; D not certain. CDR1 SGHRS and CDR2 YFSETQ come from the germline V gene. CDR3 length equals 15 residues. The V gene lost 7 bases and the J gene lost 0 bases, with 13 bases spanning the gap. The chain's CDR3 is CASGPGSTTNEKLFF. In DNA, the CDR3 is TGCGCCAGCGGCCCCGGGTCGACAACTAATGAAAAACTGTTTTTT. Based on the CDR3 plus reference TRBV5-1 and TRBJ1-4, the full variable domain is KAGVTQTPRYLIKTRGQQVTLSCSPISGHRSVSWYQQTPGQGLQFLFEYFSETQRNKGNFPGRFSGRQFSNSRSEMNVSTLELGDSALYLCASGPGSTTNEKLFFGSGTQLSVL.

This clonotype was seen ten or more times. V and J are TRBV12-3 or TRBV12-4 and TRBJ1-1; D is undetermined. This CDR3 region has 13 residues. V was shortened by 3 bases and J by 5 bases, with 10 bases between the two germline ends. CDR3 sequence (DNA): TGTGCCAGCAGTTTTGAGGAAATGACTGAAGCTTTCTTT. Its protein product is CASSFEEMTEAFF.

In its sample, this clonotype was seen a few times. A much larger clone lies a single base off, so this may be a read error. This chain joins TRBV20-1 and TRBJ2-7; D might be TRBD2 (6 bases). The V gene's germline CDR1 is DFQATT and CDR2 SNEGSKA (reference sequence). The V end lost 7 bases, the J end lost 5 bases, and 12 bases lay between the germline ends. This CDR3 has 11 amino acids. The CDR3 sequence is CSVAGRDEQYF. The DNA of the CDR3 is TGCAGTGTGGCGGGAAGGGACGAGCAGTACTTC.